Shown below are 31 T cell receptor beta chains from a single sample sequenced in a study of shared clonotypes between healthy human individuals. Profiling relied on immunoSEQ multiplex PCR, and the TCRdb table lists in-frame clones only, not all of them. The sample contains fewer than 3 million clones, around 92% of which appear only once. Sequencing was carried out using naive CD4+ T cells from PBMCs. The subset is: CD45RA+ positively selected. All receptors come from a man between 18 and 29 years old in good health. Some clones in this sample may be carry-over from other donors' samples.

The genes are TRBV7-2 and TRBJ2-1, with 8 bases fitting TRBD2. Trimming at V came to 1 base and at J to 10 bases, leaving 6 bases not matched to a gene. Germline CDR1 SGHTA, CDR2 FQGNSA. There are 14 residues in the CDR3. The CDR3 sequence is CASSLGPRGAEQFF. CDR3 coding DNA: TGTGCCAGCAGCTTAGGCCCGCGGGGGGCAGAGCAGTTCTTC.

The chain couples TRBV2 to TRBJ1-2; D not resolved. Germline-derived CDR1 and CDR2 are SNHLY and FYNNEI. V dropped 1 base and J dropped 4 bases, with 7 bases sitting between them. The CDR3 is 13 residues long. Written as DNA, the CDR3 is TGTGCCAGCAGTGAAGACCGGTTCTATGGCTACACCTTC. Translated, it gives CASSEDRFYGYTF.

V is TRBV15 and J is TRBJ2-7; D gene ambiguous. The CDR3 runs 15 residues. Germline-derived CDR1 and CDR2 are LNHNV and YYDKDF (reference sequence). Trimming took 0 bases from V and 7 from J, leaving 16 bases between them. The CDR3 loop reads CATSRDLGVGSEQYF. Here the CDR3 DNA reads TGTGCCACCAGCAGAGATCTTGGGGTAGGATCTGAGCAGTACTTC.

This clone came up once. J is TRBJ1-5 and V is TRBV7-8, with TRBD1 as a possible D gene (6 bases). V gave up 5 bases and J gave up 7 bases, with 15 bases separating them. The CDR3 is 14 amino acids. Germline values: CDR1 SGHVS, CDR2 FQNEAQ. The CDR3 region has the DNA TGTGCCAGCAGCCGAATCAGGGGTTACCAGCCCCAGCATTTT. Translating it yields CASSRIRGYQPQHF. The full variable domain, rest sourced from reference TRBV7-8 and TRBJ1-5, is GAGVSQSPRYKVAKRGQDVALRCDPISGHVSLFWYQQALGQGPEFLTYFQNEAQLDKSGLPSDRFFAERPEGSVSTLKIQRTQQEDSAVYLCASSRIRGYQPQHFGDGTRLSIL.

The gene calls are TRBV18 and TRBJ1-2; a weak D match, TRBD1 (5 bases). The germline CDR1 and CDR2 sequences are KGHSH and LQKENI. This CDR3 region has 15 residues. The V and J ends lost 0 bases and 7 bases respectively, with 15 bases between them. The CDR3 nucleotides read TGTGCCAGCTCACCACCCCAGGGAAGAGTAGGTGGCTACACCTTC. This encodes CASSPPQGRVGGYTF.

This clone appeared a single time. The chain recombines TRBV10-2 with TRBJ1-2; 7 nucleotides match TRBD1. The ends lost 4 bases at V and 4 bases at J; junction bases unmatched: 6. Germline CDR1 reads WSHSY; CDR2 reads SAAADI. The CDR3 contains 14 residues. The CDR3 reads CASSGATGPYGYTF. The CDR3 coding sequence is TGCGCCAGCAGTGGGGCGACAGGGCCCTATGGCTACACCTTC.

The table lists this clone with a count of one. CDR3 DNA sequence: TGCGCCAGCAGCTTAAGGCCTGGGGCGAACACCGGGGAGCTGTTTTTT. Protein: CASSLRPGANTGELFF. The V call is TRBV5-1, the J call TRBJ2-2; D not resolved. The CDR3 covers 16 residues. Germline loops: CDR1 SGHRS, CDR2 YFSETQ. V lost 2 bases and J 0 bases, leaving 11 bases between the germline ends.

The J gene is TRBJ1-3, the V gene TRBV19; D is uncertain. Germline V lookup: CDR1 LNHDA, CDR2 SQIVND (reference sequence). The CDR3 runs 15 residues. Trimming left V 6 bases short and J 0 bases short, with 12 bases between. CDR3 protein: CASSHQAHSGNTIYF. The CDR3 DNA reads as TGTGCCAGTAGCCACCAGGCCCACTCTGGAAACACCATATATTTT.

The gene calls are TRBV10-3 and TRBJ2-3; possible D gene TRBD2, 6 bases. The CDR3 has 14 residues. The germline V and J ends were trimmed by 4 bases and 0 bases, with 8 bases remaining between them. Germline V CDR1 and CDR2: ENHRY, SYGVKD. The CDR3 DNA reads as TGTGCCATCAGTGCCCTAGCGAGCACAGATACGCAGTATTTT. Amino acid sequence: CAISALASTDTQYF.

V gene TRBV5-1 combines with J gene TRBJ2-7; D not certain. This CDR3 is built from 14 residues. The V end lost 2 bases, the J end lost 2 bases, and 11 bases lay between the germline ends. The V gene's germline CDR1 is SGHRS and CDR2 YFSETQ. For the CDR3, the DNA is TGCGCCAGCAGCTTAAACGATGAAACCTACGAGCAGTACTTC. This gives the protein CASSLNDETYEQYF.

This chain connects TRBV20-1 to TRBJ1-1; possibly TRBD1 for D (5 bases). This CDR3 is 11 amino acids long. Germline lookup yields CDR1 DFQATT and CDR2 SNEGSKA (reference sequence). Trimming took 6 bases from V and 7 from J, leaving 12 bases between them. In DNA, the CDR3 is TGCAGTGCGGATGGGGCCTATGAAGCTTTCTTT. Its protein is CSADGAYEAFF.

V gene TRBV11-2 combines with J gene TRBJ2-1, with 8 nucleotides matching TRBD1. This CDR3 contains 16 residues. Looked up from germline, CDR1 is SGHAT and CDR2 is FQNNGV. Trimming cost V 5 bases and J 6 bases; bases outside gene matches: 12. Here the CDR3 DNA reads TGTGCCAGCAGCCCAGGGGGCCTAGGAAGGATCAATGAGCAGTTCTTC. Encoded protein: CASSPGGLGRINEQFF. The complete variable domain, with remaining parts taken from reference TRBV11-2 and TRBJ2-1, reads EAGVAQSPRYKIIEKRQSVAFWCNPISGHATLYWYQQILGQGPKLLIQFQNNGVVDDSQLPKDRFSAERLKGVDSTLKIQPAKLEDSAVYLCASSPGGLGRINEQFFGPGTRLTVL.

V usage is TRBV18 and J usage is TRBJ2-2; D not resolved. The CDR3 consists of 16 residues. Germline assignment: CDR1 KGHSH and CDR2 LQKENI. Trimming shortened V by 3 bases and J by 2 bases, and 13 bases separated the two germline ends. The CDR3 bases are TGTGCCAGCTCACCCTTTCGCCTATCCAACACCGGGGAGCTGTTTTTT. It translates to CASSPFRLSNTGELFF.

The CDR3: CASRRTETYEQYF. The DNA for the CDR3 is TGTGCCAGCAGACGGACGGAGACCTACGAGCAGTACTTC. The chain has TRBV7-9 and TRBJ2-7, with D unclear. The CDR3 covers 13 residues. V shed 6 bases and J shed 2 bases, with 11 bases lying between them. The germline gives CDR1 SEHNR, CDR2 FQNEAQ (reference sequence).

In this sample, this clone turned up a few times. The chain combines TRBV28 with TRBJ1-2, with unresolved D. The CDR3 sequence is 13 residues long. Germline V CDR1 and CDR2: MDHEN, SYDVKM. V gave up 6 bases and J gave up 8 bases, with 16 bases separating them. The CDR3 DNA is TGTGCCAGCAGCTCAGGTCAATCTTCGGGCTACACCTTC. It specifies CASSSGQSSGYTF.

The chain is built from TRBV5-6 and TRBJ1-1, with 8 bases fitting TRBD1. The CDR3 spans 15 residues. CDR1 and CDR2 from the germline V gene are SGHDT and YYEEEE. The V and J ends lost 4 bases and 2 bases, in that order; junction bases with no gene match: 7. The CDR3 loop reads CASSPPGQVNTEAFF. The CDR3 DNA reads TGTGCCAGCAGCCCGCCGGGACAGGTAAACACTGAAGCTTTCTTT.

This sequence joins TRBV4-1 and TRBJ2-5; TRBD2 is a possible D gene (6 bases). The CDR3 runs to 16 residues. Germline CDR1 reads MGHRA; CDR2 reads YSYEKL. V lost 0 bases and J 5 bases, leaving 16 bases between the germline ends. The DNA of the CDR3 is TGCGCCAGCAGCCAAGAGGAAGGGGCGGGAAGGGAGACCCAGTACTTC. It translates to CASSQEEGAGRETQYF.

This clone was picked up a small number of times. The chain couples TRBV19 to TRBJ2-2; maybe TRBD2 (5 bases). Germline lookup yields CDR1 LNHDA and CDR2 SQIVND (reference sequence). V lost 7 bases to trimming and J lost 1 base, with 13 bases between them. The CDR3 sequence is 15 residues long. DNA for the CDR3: TGTGCCAGTACCAAGCGGAGTCAGAACACCGGGGAGCTGTTTTTT. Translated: CASTKRSQNTGELFF.

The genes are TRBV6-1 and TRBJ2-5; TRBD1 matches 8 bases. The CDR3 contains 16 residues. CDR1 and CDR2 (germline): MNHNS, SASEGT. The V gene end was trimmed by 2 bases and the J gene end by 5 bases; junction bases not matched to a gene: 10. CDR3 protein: CASSETSGGRDETQYF. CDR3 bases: TGTGCCAGCAGTGAAACCTCAGGGGGCCGGGATGAGACCCAGTACTTC.

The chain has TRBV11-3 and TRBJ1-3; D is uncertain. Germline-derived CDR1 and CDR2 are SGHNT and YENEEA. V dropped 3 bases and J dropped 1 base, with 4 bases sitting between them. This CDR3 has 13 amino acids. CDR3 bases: TGTGCCAGCAGCTTGGAGTCTGGAAACACCATATATTTT. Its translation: CASSLESGNTIYF.

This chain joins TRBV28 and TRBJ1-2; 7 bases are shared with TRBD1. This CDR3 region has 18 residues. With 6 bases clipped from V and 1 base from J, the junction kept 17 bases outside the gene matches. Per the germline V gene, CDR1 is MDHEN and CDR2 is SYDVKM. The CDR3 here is CASSRRQGRSPYNYGYTF. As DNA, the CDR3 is TGTGCCAGCAGCCGCCGACAGGGTAGAAGCCCTTATAACTATGGCTACACCTTC.

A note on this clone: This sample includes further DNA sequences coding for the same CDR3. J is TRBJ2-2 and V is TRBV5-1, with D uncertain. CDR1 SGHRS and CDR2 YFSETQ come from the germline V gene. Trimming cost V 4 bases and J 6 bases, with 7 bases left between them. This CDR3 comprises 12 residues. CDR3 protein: CASSPGAGELFF. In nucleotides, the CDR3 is TGCGCCAGCAGCCCGGGTGCCGGGGAGCTGTTTTTT.

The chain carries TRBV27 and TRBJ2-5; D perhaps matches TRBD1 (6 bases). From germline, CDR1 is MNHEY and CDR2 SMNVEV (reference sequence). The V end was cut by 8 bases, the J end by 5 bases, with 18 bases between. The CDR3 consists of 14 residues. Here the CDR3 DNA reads TGTGCCAGCCGACAGGCCGGCAGTCGGGAGACCCAGTACTTC. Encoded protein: CASRQAGSRETQYF.

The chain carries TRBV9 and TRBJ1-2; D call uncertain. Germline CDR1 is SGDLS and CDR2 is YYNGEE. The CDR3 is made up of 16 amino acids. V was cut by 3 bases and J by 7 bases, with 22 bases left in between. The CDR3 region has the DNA TGTGCCAGCAGCGAAGGCGCGCAGTTCAAGATTGGTGGCTACACCTTC. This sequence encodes CASSEGAQFKIGGYTF.

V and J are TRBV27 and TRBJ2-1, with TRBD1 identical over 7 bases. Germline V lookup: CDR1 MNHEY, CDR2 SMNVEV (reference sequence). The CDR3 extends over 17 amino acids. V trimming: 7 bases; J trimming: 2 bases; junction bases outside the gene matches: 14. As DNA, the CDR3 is TGTGCCAGCACTAAGAGTTTATCGGACAGGACCTACAATGAGCAGTTCTTC. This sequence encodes CASTKSLSDRTYNEQFF.

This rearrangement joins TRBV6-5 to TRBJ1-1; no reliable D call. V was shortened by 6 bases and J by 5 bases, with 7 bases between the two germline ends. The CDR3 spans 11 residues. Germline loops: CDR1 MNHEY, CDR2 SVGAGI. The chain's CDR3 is CASRSRTEAFF. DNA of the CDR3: TGTGCCAGCAGATCCCGAACTGAAGCTTTCTTT.

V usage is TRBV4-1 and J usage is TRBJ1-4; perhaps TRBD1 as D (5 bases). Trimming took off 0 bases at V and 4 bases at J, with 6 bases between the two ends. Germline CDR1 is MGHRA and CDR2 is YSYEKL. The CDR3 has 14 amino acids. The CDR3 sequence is CASSQDRVNEKLFF. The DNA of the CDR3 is TGCGCCAGCAGCCAAGACAGGGTTAATGAAAAACTGTTTTTT.

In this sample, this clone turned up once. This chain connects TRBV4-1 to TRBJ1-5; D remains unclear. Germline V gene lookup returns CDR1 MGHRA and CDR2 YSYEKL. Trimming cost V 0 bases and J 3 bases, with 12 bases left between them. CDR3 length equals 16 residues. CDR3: CASSQDFGKINQPQHF. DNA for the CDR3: TGCGCCAGCAGCCAAGATTTTGGGAAAATCAATCAGCCCCAGCATTTT.

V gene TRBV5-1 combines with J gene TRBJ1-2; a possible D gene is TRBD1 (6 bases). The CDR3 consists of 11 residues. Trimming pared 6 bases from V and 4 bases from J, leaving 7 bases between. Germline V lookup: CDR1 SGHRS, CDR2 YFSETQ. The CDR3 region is CASTDSYGYTF. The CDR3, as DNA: TGCGCCAGCACGGACAGCTATGGCTACACCTTC.

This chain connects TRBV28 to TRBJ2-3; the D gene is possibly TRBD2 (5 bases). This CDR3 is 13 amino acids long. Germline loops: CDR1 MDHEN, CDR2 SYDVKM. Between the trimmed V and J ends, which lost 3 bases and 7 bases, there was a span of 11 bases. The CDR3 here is CASSFQRGNTQYF. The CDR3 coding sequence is TGTGCCAGCAGTTTCCAACGGGGTAATACGCAGTATTTT.

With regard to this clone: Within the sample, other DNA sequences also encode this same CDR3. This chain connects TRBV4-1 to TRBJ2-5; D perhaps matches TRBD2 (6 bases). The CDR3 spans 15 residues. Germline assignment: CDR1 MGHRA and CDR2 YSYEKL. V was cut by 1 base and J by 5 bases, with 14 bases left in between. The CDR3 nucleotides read TGCGCCAGCAGCCAAGGAGCGGGTGGTGTGGAGACCCAGTACTTC. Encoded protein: CASSQGAGGVETQYF.